This TCR beta chain was identified during a study of cytomegalovirus exposure and HLA in healthy donors. Findings of the study overall: Further analysis was carried out later, and it showed several of the most significant clusters appearing linked to common viral pathogens. Reportedly, a later analysis found an Asian-associated ancestry cluster had fewer N-insertions than the roughly 670-donor mean. Sequencing likely generated an artifact that appeared as a cluster of highly shared sequence variants.

The trim removed 1 base at V and 6 bases at J, leaving 4 bases unmatched. The CDR3 has 14 amino acids. The germline gives CDR1 LGHNA, CDR2 YSLEER. Use of 60 Vbeta and 13 Jbeta primers characterized the PCR. Generated by immunoSEQ multiplex PCR, the TCRdb table keeps only in-frame clones and is missing some. The data hold some 130,000 clones, with more than 80% observed a single time. A word on this clone: Antigen: not known.

The source is a woman in her thirties or forties in good health and CMV-seropositive. The rearrangement links TRBV4-3 to TRBJ2-5, with 8 bases fitting TRBD1. Material: PBMCs. The CDR3 sequence is CASSQGTGPQTQYF. CDR3 in DNA: TGCGCCAGCAGCCAAGGGACAGGGCCACAGACCCAGTACTTC.